One and the same sample provided the 30 T cell receptor beta chains below, sequenced in a study of spatial heterogeneity in lung cancer. The study, taken as a whole, reports: Expanded alpha and beta TCR counts within tumors tracked tumor mutation counts.

Noted time point: sample taken at primary tumor resection. TCRdb re-called the 5' RACE reads with MiXCR, one entry per CDR3 protein. The profile shows roughly 20,000 distinct CDR3 sequences, under 3.5% of them singletons. Their specific antigens are unknown. The input for sequencing was lung tumor tissue, taken at surgery. The receptor source for this set is a male donor with early-stage non-small cell lung cancer.

In this sample, this clonotype turned up many times. The chain joins TRBV3-1 to TRBJ2-5; unclear D gene. The CDR3 has 13 residues. Between the trimmed V and J ends, which lost 2 bases and 5 bases, there was a span of 9 bases. CDR1 is LGHDT, CDR2 YNNKEL, per germline (reference sequence). The CDR3 sequence: CASSQSIRETQYF. The CDR3 DNA follows: TGTGCCAGCAGCCAATCTATACGGGAGACCCAGTACTTC.

This clonotype occurred many times. The chain combines TRBV11-3 with TRBJ1-5, with D hard to call. The V gene's germline CDR1 is SGHNT and CDR2 YENEEA. CDR3 size: 15 residues. V was cut by 3 bases and J by 7 bases, with 16 bases left in between. The CDR3 DNA follows: TGTGCCAGCAGCTTTTCGACTGTCGCGGGCCAGCCCCAGCATTTT. This codes for CASSFSTVAGQPQHF.

This clonotype was seen repeatedly, ten times or more. J is TRBJ1-2 and V is TRBV3-1; tentatively, D is TRBD1 (6 bases). The V and J ends lost 1 base and 2 bases respectively, with 11 bases between them. Germline V gene sequence: CDR1 LGHDT, CDR2 YNNKEL (reference sequence). The CDR3 has 15 amino acids. The CDR3 loop is CASSQAGQSNYGYTF. The DNA of the CDR3 is TGTGCCAGCAGCCAAGCGGGACAATCCAACTATGGCTACACCTTC.

This clonotype was seen at least ten times. This chain joins TRBV5-1 and TRBJ2-5, with TRBD1 matching 8 bases. The trim removed 2 bases at V and 4 bases at J, leaving 4 bases unmatched. From germline, CDR1 is SGHRS and CDR2 YFSETQ. This CDR3 region has 14 residues. The CDR3 sequence: CASSFGQGGETQYF. The CDR3 region has the DNA TGCGCCAGCAGCTTTGGACAGGGTGGAGAGACCCAGTACTTC.

This clonotype was counted many times. J is TRBJ1-1 and V is TRBV27; 10 nucleotides line up with TRBD1. The trim removed 7 bases at V and 3 bases at J, leaving 14 bases unmatched. This CDR3 contains 17 residues. Germline CDR1 and CDR2: MNHEY and SMNVEV (reference sequence). The CDR3, as DNA: TGTGCCAGCACCGAAAGACAGGGGGCGCGGATTTACACTGAAGCTTTCTTT. This encodes CASTERQGARIYTEAFF.

In this sample, this clonotype turned up many times. The chain uses TRBV7-2 and TRBJ2-1; 9 bases align to TRBD2. The length of the CDR3 is 17 residues. Germline V CDR1 and CDR2: SGHTA, FQGNSA. Germline trimming cut 1 base from V and 4 bases from J; bases unmatched to any gene: 8. The CDR3 protein is CASSLESSGVLYNEQFF. The DNA for the CDR3 is TGTGCCAGCAGCTTAGAATCTAGCGGGGTTTTGTACAATGAGCAGTTCTTC.

This clonotype came up many times. V and J are TRBV18 and TRBJ1-6, with D possibly matching TRBD1 (5 bases). V lost 2 bases to trimming and J lost 7 bases, with 18 bases between them. The V gene's germline CDR1 is KGHSH and CDR2 LQKENI. The CDR3 is 17 residues long. The CDR3 coding sequence is TGTGCCAGCTCACCATTTAGGGCAGGGCGTCAGAATTCACCCCTCCACTTT. It translates to CASSPFRAGRQNSPLHF.

There are many counts of this clonotype. J is TRBJ1-5 and V is TRBV7-9; D uncertain. There are 17 residues in the CDR3. Germline V gene lookup returns CDR1 SEHNR and CDR2 FQNEAQ (reference sequence). V lost 0 bases to trimming and J lost 4 bases, with 16 bases between them. The CDR3, as DNA: TGTGCCAGCAGCTTAGCTGAGGGAATGGTGTCGAATCAGCCCCAGCATTTT. Translating gives CASSLAEGMVSNQPQHF.

Judged by abundance, this clonotype is medium-sized. Germline and junction disagree at one end, which may indicate a read error. The V gene is TRBV7-2, the J gene TRBJ2-3, with 10 bases matching TRBD2. This CDR3 region has 15 residues. Germline CDR1 is SGHTA and CDR2 is FQGNSA. CDR3 loop: CASSLAGVPVDTQYF. The CDR3 DNA reads TGTGCCAGCAGCCTAGCGGGAGTCCCCGTCGATACGCAGTATTTT.

This clonotype has at least ten counts. The chain joins TRBV3-1 to TRBJ2-1; 8 nucleotides line up with TRBD2. J was trimmed by 7 bases and V by 4 bases; bases with no gene match: 6. Germline V gene sequence: CDR1 LGHDT, CDR2 YNNKEL (reference sequence). The CDR3 extends over 14 amino acids. This chain's CDR3 is CASSLRTSRNEQFF. The CDR3 nucleotides read TGTGCCAGCAGCCTACGGACTAGCCGAAATGAGCAGTTCTTC.

This clonotype occurred many times. The chain is built from TRBV28 and TRBJ2-1, with D perhaps matching TRBD1 or TRBD2 (7 bases each). The CDR3 length is 19 residues. V was clipped by 7 bases and J by 5 bases, with 30 bases between them. Germline V gene data show CDR1 as MDHEN and CDR2 as SYDVKM. CDR3 DNA: TGTGCCAGCACAGAAGGCGGCGGGAGATGGGGAGGGGGCAACAATGAGCAGTTCTTC. It encodes CASTEGGGRWGGGNNEQFF.

This clonotype was detected ten times or more. J is TRBJ2-1 and V is TRBV14; D possibly uses TRBD1 or TRBD2 (6 bases each). CDR1 SGHDN and CDR2 FVKESK come from the germline V gene. CDR3 length: 13 amino acids. V was cut by 9 bases and J by 7 bases, with 16 bases left in between. CDR3 residues: CARRGARHNEQFF. CDR3 in DNA: TGTGCCAGAAGGGGGGCCAGGCATAATGAGCAGTTCTTC.

The sample holds many counts of this clonotype. V is TRBV25-1 and J is TRBJ2-3, with 9 bases matching TRBD1. This CDR3 is built from 16 residues. V lost 5 bases and J lost 1; bases outside the gene matches: 7. CDR1 and CDR2 (germline): MGHDK, SYGVNS. CDR3 region: CASSTYRDRGTDTQYF. The CDR3 DNA reads as TGTGCCAGCAGTACCTACCGGGACAGGGGCACAGATACGCAGTATTTT.

Of note for this clonotype: This may be a read error, as it is one base from a much larger clone. The chain carries TRBV7-2 and TRBJ1-1; TRBD1 might be the D (5 bases). Trimming shortened V by 6 bases and J by 5 bases, and 13 bases separated the two germline ends. Germline lookup yields CDR1 SGHTA and CDR2 FQGNSA. The CDR3 runs to 13 residues. This chain's CDR3 is CTSRGTLGTEAFF. DNA of the CDR3: TGTACCAGCAGGGGGACCTTAGGTACTGAAGCTTTCTTT.

This clonotype came up many times. The chain employs TRBV20-1 and TRBJ1-1, with D tentatively TRBD1 (5 bases). The CDR3 extends over 16 amino acids. Trimming cost V 0 bases and J 4 bases, with 18 bases left between them. Germline V lookup: CDR1 DFQATT, CDR2 SNEGSKA (reference sequence). Here the CDR3 DNA reads TGCAGTGCTAGAGATAGGTCCAGGGTGGTCTCCACTGAAGCTTTCTTT. It encodes CSARDRSRVVSTEAFF.

This clonotype was counted many times. The CDR3 here is CSARDYRLGGDTQYF. Written as DNA, the CDR3 is TGCAGTGCTAGAGATTACAGACTAGGGGGAGATACGCAGTATTTT. This sequence joins TRBV20-1 and TRBJ2-3; either TRBD1 or TRBD2 may fit D (6 bases each). This CDR3 region has 15 residues. Between the trimmed V and J ends, which lost 0 bases and 5 bases, there was a span of 15 bases. Germline V gene data show CDR1 as DFQATT and CDR2 as SNEGSKA (reference sequence).

This clonotype came up many times. The chain recombines TRBV28 with TRBJ1-6; perhaps TRBD1 as D (6 bases). Between the trimmed V and J ends, which lost 6 bases and 9 bases, there was a span of 18 bases. Germline V gene lookup returns CDR1 MDHEN and CDR2 SYDVKM. CDR3 length: 15 residues. The CDR3 DNA reads TGTGCCAGCAGAGAAACAGGGAGATTGGTTTCACCCCTCCACTTT. It specifies CASRETGRLVSPLHF.

This clonotype was detected ten times or more. The genes are TRBV5-1 and TRBJ1-5; a weak D match, TRBD1 (6 bases). Germline lookup yields CDR1 SGHRS and CDR2 YFSETQ. The length of the CDR3 is 13 residues. Trimming took 3 bases from V and 4 from J, leaving 8 bases between them. The CDR3 sequence is CASSSGQNQPQHF. The CDR3 DNA sequence: TGCGCCAGCAGCTCAGGACAGAATCAGCCCCAGCATTTT.

This clonotype was seen ten or more times. CDR3 sequence reads: CSGLAGYEQYF. The CDR3 nucleotides read TGCTCGGGACTAGCGGGATACGAGCAGTACTTC. This chain links TRBV20-1 with TRBJ2-7; 13 bases match TRBD2. The CDR3 runs 11 residues. The germline gives CDR1 DFQATT, CDR2 SNEGSKA (reference sequence).

This clonotype was seen at least ten times. The chain is built from TRBV27 and TRBJ2-7, with TRBD1 identical over 10 bases. The CDR3 extends over 13 amino acids. Trimming took 5 bases from V and 4 from J; bases not matched to a gene: 2. Germline lookup yields CDR1 MNHEY and CDR2 SMNVEV (reference sequence). The CDR3 coding sequence is TGTGCCAGCAGTAGGGGACAGGGGTACGAGCAGTACTTC. It specifies CASSRGQGYEQYF.

This clonotype was recorded at least ten times. The rearrangement joins TRBV20-1 to TRBJ2-3; 8 nucleotides match TRBD1. V lost 3 bases and J lost 2; bases outside the gene matches: 7. This CDR3 comprises 15 residues. CDR1 is DFQATT, CDR2 SNEGSKA, per germline (reference sequence). This chain's CDR3 is CSASPQGGYTDTQYF. DNA of the CDR3: TGCAGTGCTAGTCCACAGGGGGGATACACAGATACGCAGTATTTT.

This clonotype was observed at least ten times. CDR3 DNA: TGTGCCAGCTGCGACGGGGGACTGCGGCCCCAGCATTTT. Protein product: CASCDGGLRPQHF. The genes are TRBV6-2 or TRBV6-3 and TRBJ1-5; maybe TRBD1 (5 bases). V was shortened by 8 bases and J by 9 bases, with 17 bases between the two germline ends. The CDR3 runs 13 residues. CDR1 is MNHEY, CDR2 SVGEGT, per germline.

This clonotype was detected many times. The chain joins TRBV27 to TRBJ2-7; TRBD2 matches at 13 bases. Germline V lookup: CDR1 MNHEY, CDR2 SMNVEV (reference sequence). This CDR3 contains 14 residues. V shed 5 bases, J shed 6 bases, and the junction held 4 bases outside the gene matches. Here the CDR3 reads CASSTGTSGTEQYF. The CDR3 coding sequence is TGTGCCAGCAGTACCGGGACTAGCGGGACCGAGCAGTACTTC.

This clonotype was observed at least ten times. This chain connects TRBV27 to TRBJ2-3; the match to TRBD2 covers 14 bases. This CDR3 has 15 residues. The germline V gene encodes CDR1 MNHEY and CDR2 SMNVEV (reference sequence). The trim removed 6 bases at V and 4 bases at J, leaving 3 bases unmatched. This chain's CDR3 is CASRTGLAGADTQYF. CDR3 nucleotide sequence: TGTGCCAGCAGGACGGGACTAGCGGGAGCAGATACGCAGTATTTT.

This clonotype has a count of ten or more. The chain uses TRBV7-2 and TRBJ2-1; D is perhaps TRBD2 (5 bases). This CDR3 is built from 13 residues. Looked up from germline, CDR1 is SGHTA and CDR2 is FQGNSA. V gave up 5 bases and J gave up 9 bases, with 14 bases separating them. The CDR3 nucleotides read TGTGCCAGCAGCCAATCCCGCGAGGGTGAGCAGTTCTTC. Translating it yields CASSQSREGEQFF.

This clonotype came up many times. The chain couples TRBV14 to TRBJ1-6; D gene unclear. The CDR3 consists of 13 residues. V was clipped by 7 bases and J by 7 bases, with 11 bases between them. Germline CDR1 and CDR2: SGHDN and FVKESK. DNA for the CDR3: TGTGCCAGCAACCGACAACCCAATTCACCCCTCCACTTT. Protein product: CASNRQPNSPLHF. Combining the CDR3 with reference TRBV14 and TRBJ1-6 gives the whole variable domain EAGVTQFPSHSVIEKGQTVTLRCDPISGHDNLYWYRRVMGKEIKFLLHFVKESKQDESGMPNNRFLAERTGGTYSTLKVQPAELEDSGVYFCASNRQPNSPLHFGNGTRLTVT.

This clonotype has ten or more counts. Here the CDR3 DNA reads TGTGCCAGCAGCCCCCAGGGACTGGGCTCCTACAATGAGCAGTTCTTC. Residues: CASSPQGLGSYNEQFF. The chain uses TRBV13 and TRBJ2-1; tentative D call: TRBD2 (6 bases). The CDR3 has 16 residues. V gave up 5 bases and J gave up 0 bases, with 14 bases separating them. From germline, CDR1 is PRHDT and CDR2 FYEKMQ (reference sequence).

This clonotype appeared many times. The chain joins TRBV7-2 to TRBJ2-2; D possibly corresponds to TRBD2 (5 bases). The CDR3 spans 16 residues. CDR1 is SGHTA, CDR2 FQGNSA, per germline. The V end lost 5 bases, the J end lost 1 base, and 14 bases lay between the germline ends. In nucleotides, the CDR3 is TGTGCCAGCAGCCCCAACAGCCGGGGGAACACCGGGGAGCTGTTTTTT. Translating it yields CASSPNSRGNTGELFF.

Many counts were recorded for this clonotype. The chain is built from TRBV5-4 and TRBJ2-2; no definite D call. The ends were cut back, 0 bases at V and 2 bases at J, with 14 bases in the middle. The CDR3 has 17 amino acids. The germline V gene has CDR1 SGHNT and CDR2 YYREEE (reference sequence). The CDR3 here is CASSLAWTLPNTGELFF. Here the CDR3 DNA reads TGTGCCAGCAGCTTGGCTTGGACCTTACCTAACACCGGGGAGCTGTTTTTT.

This clonotype was seen ten or more times. The chain is built from TRBV7-9 and TRBJ2-1; 10 nucleotides agree with TRBD2. This CDR3 comprises 17 residues. Germline lookup yields CDR1 SEHNR and CDR2 FQNEAQ (reference sequence). Trimming cost V 1 base and J 1 base; bases outside gene matches: 4. The DNA for the CDR3 is TGTGCCAGCAGCTTAGGGCCAGCGGGAGGGTCCTACAATGAGCAGTTCTTC. Translation gives CASSLGPAGGSYNEQFF.